Below, 2 T cell receptor beta chains from the same sample are listed, as sequenced in a study of tumor-infiltrating lymphocytes in oesophageal squamous cell carcinoma. MiXCR, applied by TCRdb to the PCR reads, yields one record per CDR3 protein. The profile shows 15,000 to 20,000 distinct CDR3 sequences, roughly 39% of them singletons. The source material was normal esophageal tissue next to the tumor. The receptors originated from a male donor with esophageal squamous cell carcinoma.

V and J are TRBV28 and TRBJ2-1; 10 nucleotides align to TRBD2. CDR3 length equals 15 residues. Trimming cost V 7 bases and J 7 bases; bases outside gene matches: 10. Germline V gives CDR1 MDHEN, CDR2 SYDVKM. The CDR3 loop is CASKISGGSRNEQFF. The CDR3 DNA reads TGTGCCAGCAAGATTAGCGGGGGGTCTCGGAATGAGCAGTTCTTC.

The chain carries TRBV7-3 and TRBJ2-4; the match to TRBD2 covers 8 bases. Judging by the DNA end, TRBJ2-7 fits better; the J call may be wrong. This CDR3 comprises 15 residues. Germline values: CDR1 SGHTA, CDR2 FQGTGA. The CDR3 nucleotides are TGTGCCAGCAGCCCCGTCCGGACTAGCAAATACGAGCAGTACTTC. Its protein is CASSPVRTSKYEQYF.